The next 22 T cell receptor beta chains were all read from a single sample in a study of blood T cells in healthy people across ages. Next came a second PCR, run for about 6 to 12 cycles, which used a sample-barcoded 5' primer along with a J-beta primer mix. MiXCR was run by TCRdb on the 5' RACE reads, yielding one entry per CDR3 protein. The sample holds under 2,000,000 distinct CDR3 sequences, just under 50% seen once. The sequencing sample was made of blood. These receptors were obtained from a woman in her 40s in good health.

The chain couples TRBV20-1 to TRBJ2-5; no clear D. The J call may be faulty, since TRBJ2-1 better matches the DNA end. Germline V gene data show CDR1 as DFQATT and CDR2 as SNEGSKA (reference sequence). The CDR3 totals 13 residues. CDR3: CSAPARAQETQFF. The CDR3 DNA reads as TGCAGTGCTCCCGCCCGGGCTCAAGAGACCCAGTTCTTC.

The genes are TRBV11-1 and TRBJ1-1; tentatively, D is TRBD1 (6 bases). This CDR3 contains 13 residues. From germline, CDR1 is SGHAT and CDR2 FQDESV (reference sequence). The ends were cut back, 5 bases at V and 11 bases at J, with 18 bases in the middle. The CDR3 loop is CASSAYREGKAFF. CDR3 sequence (DNA): TGTGCCAGCAGCGCCTACAGGGAGGGGAAGGCTTTCTTT.

V and J are TRBV14 and TRBJ2-7, with unresolved D. The ends were cut back, 1 base at V and 0 bases at J, with 10 bases in the middle. The CDR3 contains 15 residues. CDR1 and CDR2 from the germline V gene are SGHDN and FVKESK. In nucleotides, the CDR3 is TGTGCCAGCAGCCAAGTTTTTGGGTCCTCCTACGAGCAGTACTTC. It encodes CASSQVFGSSYEQYF.

The J gene is TRBJ2-7, the V gene TRBV10-3; no firm D call. V was trimmed by 3 bases and J by 5 bases, leaving 11 bases between them. Germline loops: CDR1 ENHRY, CDR2 SYGVKD. The CDR3 sequence is 13 residues long. The CDR3 region is CAISDGVLDEQYF. In nucleotides, the CDR3 is TGTGCCATCAGTGATGGGGTCTTGGACGAGCAGTACTTC.

The rearrangement uses TRBV20-1 and TRBJ1-5; maybe TRBD1 (6 bases). Trimming left V 3 bases short and J 0 bases short, with 12 bases between. CDR3 length: 15 residues. CDR1 and CDR2 (germline): DFQATT, SNEGSKA (reference sequence). The CDR3 sequence is CSASAGAYSNQPQHF. CDR3 nucleotide sequence: TGCAGTGCTAGTGCGGGGGCGTATAGCAATCAGCCCCAGCATTTT.

This clonotype was observed a few times. The chain couples TRBV7-8 to TRBJ2-7; weak D call: TRBD1 (5 bases). Germline V CDR1 and CDR2: SGHVS, FQNEAQ. The V and J ends lost 1 base and 6 bases respectively, with 25 bases between them. This CDR3 has 18 amino acids. CDR3 sequence (DNA): TGTGCCAGCAGCTTAGAAGTAAGTGGGGCGGCGATCTCGTCCGAGCAGTACTTC. Translated, it gives CASSLEVSGAAISSEQYF.

This clonotype showed up just a few times. This CDR3 reads CASTPRGSPANEQYF. The CDR3 DNA is TGTGCCAGCACCCCCCGCGGGTCCCCCGCGAACGAGCAGTACTTC. The V call is TRBV12-3 or TRBV12-4, the J call TRBJ2-7; a weak D match, TRBD2 (5 bases). This CDR3 has 15 residues. With 7 bases removed from V and 5 bases from J, the gap between germline ends came to 21 bases.

The J gene is TRBJ2-7, the V gene TRBV15, with TRBD1 matching 7 bases. CDR1 is LNHNV, CDR2 YYDKDF, per germline (reference sequence). This CDR3 spans 14 amino acids. V trimming: 5 bases; J trimming: 3 bases; junction bases outside the gene matches: 7. The CDR3: CATSSGQGDYEQYF. The CDR3 DNA reads TGTGCCACCAGCTCGGGCCAGGGGGACTACGAGCAGTACTTC. Full variable domain (missing parts from reference TRBV15 and TRBJ2-7): DAMVIQNPRYQVTQFGKPVTLSCSQTLNHNVMYWYQQKSSQAPKLLFHYYDKDFNNEADTPDNFQSRRPNTSFCFLDIRSPGLGDTAMYLCATSSGQGDYEQYFGPGTRLTVT.

The chain couples TRBV27 to TRBJ1-1; D is possibly TRBD1 (5 bases). Germline V gene data show CDR1 as MNHEY and CDR2 as SMNVEV (reference sequence). The length of the CDR3 is 15 residues. V lost 6 bases and J 1 base, leaving 15 bases between the germline ends. As DNA, the CDR3 is TGTGCCAGCAGGACAGATACAGGAAAGAACACTGAAGCTTTCTTT. This codes for CASRTDTGKNTEAFF.

The chain joins TRBV6-1 to TRBJ2-5; TRBD1 matches 8 bases. The CDR3 is 13 residues long. With V trimmed by 4 bases and J by 11 bases, 9 bases remained unmatched. The germline V gene has CDR1 MNHNS and CDR2 SASEGT. CDR3 nucleotide sequence: TGTGCCAGCAGTGGGCAAAGGACAGGGCAGCAGTACTTC. It encodes CASSGQRTGQQYF.

This clonotype was observed a handful of times. The chain joins TRBV28 to TRBJ2-1; no reliable D call. This CDR3 region has 13 residues. CDR1 and CDR2 from the germline V gene are MDHEN and SYDVKM. Deletions cut 3 bases from V and 7 bases from J, with 10 bases between. CDR3 sequence: CASSFIRANEQFF. The CDR3 region has the DNA TGTGCCAGCAGTTTTATTAGGGCAAATGAGCAGTTCTTC.

The V and J genes are TRBV5-1 and TRBJ2-3; 10 bases fit TRBD2. V was clipped by 1 base and J by 4 bases; unmatched bases: 3. The germline V gene encodes CDR1 SGHRS and CDR2 YFSETQ. The CDR3 contains 15 residues. DNA for the CDR3: TGCGCCAGCAGCTTGCCAGCGGGGGGGGCAGATACGCAGTATTTT. Protein product: CASSLPAGGADTQYF.

There are a few counts of this clonotype. V gene TRBV18 combines with J gene TRBJ1-6; tentatively, D is TRBD1 (6 bases). The CDR3 spans 13 residues. Germline loops: CDR1 KGHSH, CDR2 LQKENI. V gave up 3 bases and J gave up 7 bases, with 7 bases separating them. Here the CDR3 reads CASSPDRNSPLHF. CDR3 DNA sequence: TGTGCCAGCTCACCCGACAGGAATTCACCCCTCCACTTT.

This clonotype came up a few times. The CDR3 DNA follows: TGTGCCAGCAGCCACCCTTCCTTGAATGAGCAGTTCTTC. Translation gives CASSHPSLNEQFF. This chain links TRBV4-2 with TRBJ2-1; the D is unclear. V lost 3 bases, J lost 7 bases, and 10 bases lay in between. The CDR3 consists of 13 residues. From germline, CDR1 is LGHNA and CDR2 YNFKEQ.

The gene calls are TRBV10-2 and TRBJ2-3; 9 bases map to TRBD2. In germline, CDR1 is WSHSY, CDR2 SAAADI. The CDR3 length is 15 residues. V was pared by 6 bases and J by 2 bases, with 6 bases of the junction left unmatched. CDR3 residues: CASSPGLATTDTQYF. The CDR3 DNA reads as TGCGCCAGCAGCCCGGGACTAGCAACCACAGATACGCAGTATTTT.

The chain has TRBV18 and TRBJ2-1, with 16 bases fitting TRBD2. The CDR3 is made up of 18 amino acids. After removal of 0 bases from V and 7 bases from J, the junction contained 6 bases not matched to a gene. The V gene's germline CDR1 is KGHSH and CDR2 LQKENI. The CDR3 DNA reads as TGTGCCAGCTCACCACCGGGACTAGCGGGGGGGATAGGAAATGAGCAGTTCTTC. Amino acid sequence: CASSPPGLAGGIGNEQFF.

The J gene is TRBJ2-3, the V gene TRBV6-6; D is possibly TRBD2 (6 bases). Germline CDR1 and CDR2: MNHNY and SVGAGI (reference sequence). Trimming cost V 8 bases and J 4 bases, with 19 bases left between them. The CDR3 consists of 15 residues. CDR3 DNA sequence: TGTGCCAGCTTCAGTGGAGGGAATCGTGCAGATACGCAGTATTTT. It specifies CASFSGGNRADTQYF.

The chain couples TRBV7-2 to TRBJ1-2, with 9 bases identical to TRBD1. The CDR3 covers 15 residues. Germline loops: CDR1 SGHTA, CDR2 FQGNSA. The V and J ends lost 1 base and 4 bases, in that order; junction bases with no gene match: 4. CDR3: CASSLVTGGGYGYTF. As DNA, the CDR3 is TGTGCCAGCAGCTTAGTGACAGGGGGGGGCTATGGCTACACCTTC.

V and J are TRBV7-9 and TRBJ2-5, with 7 bases that match TRBD1. The CDR3 runs 15 residues. Per germline, CDR1 SEHNR and CDR2 FQNEAQ (reference sequence). Germline trimming cut 6 bases from V and 0 bases from J; bases unmatched to any gene: 7. CDR3 bases: TGTGCCAGCAGGCCGGGACAGAAATACCAAGAGACCCAGTACTTC. It translates to CASRPGQKYQETQYF. The whole variable domain, filled in from reference TRBV7-9 and TRBJ2-5, reads DTGVSQNPRHKITKRGQNVTFRCDPISEHNRLYWYRQTLGQGPEFLTYFQNEAQLEKSRLLSDRFSAERPKGSFSTLEIQRTEQGDSAMYLCASRPGQKYQETQYFGPGTRLLVL.

The V call is TRBV27, the J call TRBJ2-5; TRBD2 matches at 8 bases. This CDR3 has 15 amino acids. The germline CDR1 and CDR2 sequences are MNHEY and SMNVEV (reference sequence). V lost 4 bases and J lost 6; bases outside the gene matches: 10. Here the CDR3 DNA reads TGTGCCAGCAGTTCTCCGGGGGGGGCACCCAAGACCCAGTACTTC. Its protein product is CASSSPGGAPKTQYF.

This clonotype has only a few counts. V gene TRBV27 combines with J gene TRBJ1-1, with D unresolved. CDR3 size: 14 residues. CDR1 MNHEY and CDR2 SMNVEV come from the germline V gene (reference sequence). V was cut by 8 bases and J by 0 bases, with 13 bases left in between. The CDR3 loop reads CASRTGVVNTEAFF. The CDR3 region has the DNA TGTGCCAGCCGGACGGGCGTCGTGAACACTGAAGCTTTCTTT.

CDR3 region: CASSLWTNTIYF. For the CDR3, the DNA is TGTGCCAGCAGCTTGTGGACCAACACCATATATTTT. The J gene is TRBJ1-3, the V gene TRBV7-2; the D is unclear. CDR1 and CDR2 (germline): SGHTA, FQGNSA. V was trimmed by 3 bases and J by 7 bases, leaving 7 bases between them. CDR3 length: 12 residues.